What follows is one T cell receptor beta chain and its context. The sample comes from a study of blood T cell repertoires in COVID-19. This table comes from immunoSEQ multiplex PCR, and its TCRdb copy is limited to in-frame clones, with some not included. The sample records fewer than 200,000 clones, approximately 92% being singletons. CDR1 and CDR2 from the germline V gene are MGHDK and SYGVNS. This CDR3 contains 15 residues. The ends were cut back, 2 bases at V and 0 bases at J, with 8 bases in the middle. This chain connects TRBV25-1 to TRBJ2-1; possible D gene TRBD2, 5 bases. Sequencing used peripheral blood. The TCR originated in a woman aged 50 to 60 with acute or convalescent COVID-19. Written as DNA, the CDR3 is TGTGCCAGCAGTGAACGGGATAGCTCCTACAATGAGCAGTTCTTC. It specifies CASSERDSSYNEQFF.